The 29 T cell receptor beta chains below come from one sample, sequenced in a study of T cell responses to AZD1222 COVID-19 vaccine. The table came from immunoSEQ multiplex PCR; TCRdb's copy has only in-frame clones and leaves some out. Counted here are about 140,000 clones, 70% to 90% occurring once; the ten biggest clones make up approximately 3%. The sample in question was peripheral blood, obtained 28 days after the second AZD1222 dose. The receptors here all came from an adult who received the AZD1222 COVID-19 vaccine.

The V gene is TRBV30, the J gene TRBJ2-7; D tentatively fits TRBD1 or TRBD2 (6 bases each). The CDR3 has 14 residues. Germline V gene lookup returns CDR1 GTSNPN and CDR2 SVGIG (reference sequence). V lost 0 bases and J 2 bases, leaving 11 bases between the germline ends. In nucleotides, the CDR3 is TGTGCCTGGAGTGTAGGGGGGACCCCCTACGAGCAGTACTTC. Translating gives CAWSVGGTPYEQYF.

The chain recombines TRBV7-2 with TRBJ1-4, with 11 bases matching TRBD1. The CDR3 is 17 residues long. Trimming took 5 bases from V and 0 from J; bases not matched to a gene: 5. Germline V gene lookup returns CDR1 SGHTA and CDR2 FQGNSA. In nucleotides, the CDR3 is TGTGCCAGCAGCGCGGGACAGGGGGTTGCAACTAATGAAAAACTGTTTTTT. Translated: CASSAGQGVATNEKLFF.

The genes are TRBV4-1 and TRBJ2-3, with D possibly being TRBD1 or TRBD2 (8 bases each). This CDR3 is built from 18 residues. Germline-derived CDR1 and CDR2 are MGHRA and YSYEKL. V shed 3 bases and J shed 4 bases, with 23 bases lying between them. The CDR3 loop is CASSHRQGSGGGSDTQYF. The CDR3 DNA follows: TGCGCCAGCAGCCACAGACAGGGGAGCGGGGGAGGGTCAGATACGCAGTATTTT.

This chain uses TRBV3-1 (or the pseudogene TRBV3-2) with TRBJ2-5; D may be TRBD2 (7 bases). The CDR3 covers 13 residues. V dropped 4 bases and J dropped 5 bases, with 11 bases sitting between them. The V gene's germline CDR1 is LGHDT and CDR2 YNNKEL (reference sequence). The CDR3 sequence is CASSRGGRETQYF. CDR3 in DNA: TGTGCCAGCAGCCGCGGGGGCCGGGAGACCCAGTACTTC.

The V gene is TRBV21-1, the J gene TRBJ2-5; TRBD1 was called by the table and not checked on the DNA. TRBV21-1 is a known pseudogene. The CDR3 is made up of 13 amino acids. CDR3 region: CAKAGLCQETQYF. In DNA, the CDR3 is TGTGCCAAGGCTGGGCTATGCCAAGAGACCCAGTACTTC.

The rearrangement links TRBV28 to TRBJ2-4, with D possibly being TRBD2 (5 bases). V was pared by 5 bases and J by 14 bases, with 19 bases between. Germline V gene sequence: CDR1 MDHEN, CDR2 SYDVKM. This CDR3 is 13 amino acids long. CDR3 nucleotide sequence: TGTGCCAGCAGTCAACCAGACACGGGAATCGAGTACTTC. Translating gives CASSQPDTGIEYF.

The J gene is TRBJ1-1, the V gene TRBV6-5, with 7 bases fitting TRBD1. V dropped 2 bases and J dropped 0; count of bases not matched to a gene: 3. Germline CDR1 and CDR2: MNHEY and SVGAGI. The CDR3 runs to 15 residues. CDR3 DNA sequence: TGTGCCAGCAGTTACCGACAGGGAGTGAACACTGAAGCTTTCTTT. Protein product: CASSYRQGVNTEAFF.

In DNA form, the CDR3 reads TGTGCCAGCAGCTTGCCCCGCTCAGGGAATGAGCAGTTCTTC. Protein product: CASSLPRSGNEQFF. The rearrangement joins TRBV5-4 to TRBJ2-1, with D possibly being TRBD1 (5 bases). This CDR3 contains 14 residues. The germline V gene encodes CDR1 SGHNT and CDR2 YYREEE (reference sequence). V lost 1 base and J 7 bases, leaving 12 bases between the germline ends.

The rearrangement uses TRBV6-2 or TRBV6-3 and TRBJ1-1; D gene uncertain. V was pared by 5 bases and J by 8 bases, with 9 bases between. There are 11 residues in the CDR3. CDR1 and CDR2 from the germline V gene are MNHEY and SVGEGT. The CDR3 reads CASSTTLEAFF. CDR3 nucleotide sequence: TGTGCCAGCAGTACTACTCTAGAAGCTTTCTTT.

This clone was picked up a small number of times. J is TRBJ2-5 and V is TRBV7-9; tentative D call: TRBD1 (5 bases). Germline V gene sequence: CDR1 SEHNR, CDR2 FQNEAQ (reference sequence). The CDR3 runs to 14 residues. The V gene lost 3 bases and the J gene lost 3 bases, with 11 bases spanning the gap. The CDR3: CASSFRQRKETQYF. CDR3 bases: TGTGCCAGCAGCTTTAGACAGCGAAAAGAGACCCAGTACTTC.

The chain is built from TRBV5-4 and TRBJ2-7, with a weak D call TRBD1 (6 bases). There are 13 residues in the CDR3. Trimming left V 0 bases short and J 4 bases short, with 8 bases between. Germline V CDR1 and CDR2: SGHNT, YYREEE (reference sequence). The CDR3 spells CASSLDRAYEQYF. The CDR3 bases are TGTGCCAGCAGCTTGGACAGGGCTTACGAGCAGTACTTC.

The rearrangement joins TRBV2 to TRBJ1-2; D not resolved. Germline V gene sequence: CDR1 SNHLY, CDR2 FYNNEI. CDR3 size: 12 residues. V was clipped by 4 bases and J by 8 bases, with 11 bases between them. CDR3: CASSVGERGYTF. The CDR3 DNA reads TGTGCCAGCAGTGTAGGCGAACGGGGCTACACCTTC.

The table lists this clone with a few counts. The chain couples TRBV11-2 to TRBJ2-7, with D uncertain. Germline V gene sequence: CDR1 SGHAT, CDR2 FQNNGV. The ends were cut back, 5 bases at V and 0 bases at J, with 8 bases in the middle. The CDR3 loop spans 13 amino acids. CDR3 amino acids: CASSTEYSYEQYF. The CDR3 coding sequence is TGTGCCAGCAGCACGGAATACTCCTACGAGCAGTACTTC. The entire variable domain, with the rest obtained from reference TRBV11-2 and TRBJ2-7, is as follows: EAGVAQSPRYKIIEKRQSVAFWCNPISGHATLYWYQQILGQGPKLLIQFQNNGVVDDSQLPKDRFSAERLKGVDSTLKIQPAKLEDSAVYLCASSTEYSYEQYFGPGTRLTVT.

V usage is TRBV4-2 and J usage is TRBJ2-3; 7 positions match TRBD2. V gave up 4 bases and J gave up 2 bases; unmatched junction bases: 3. This CDR3 has 14 residues. CDR1 and CDR2 (germline): LGHNA, YNFKEQ. The CDR3 loop is CASSPGGFTDTQYF. CDR3 sequence (DNA): TGTGCCAGCAGCCCCGGGGGGTTCACAGATACGCAGTATTTT.

The DNA of the CDR3 is TGTGCCACCAGCATAGCAGGGTTCTATAGCAATCAGCCCCAGCATTTT. Protein: CATSIAGFYSNQPQHF. The chain recombines TRBV15 with TRBJ1-5, with a weak D call TRBD1 (5 bases). The germline V gene encodes CDR1 LNHNV and CDR2 YYDKDF (reference sequence). Trimming stripped 4 bases from V and 0 bases from J, with 13 bases between. This CDR3 has 16 amino acids.

J is TRBJ2-1 and V is TRBV2; 12 nucleotides line up with TRBD1. The trim removed 4 bases at V and 3 bases at J, leaving 1 base unmatched. This CDR3 region has 15 residues. Germline loops: CDR1 SNHLY, CDR2 FYNNEI. CDR3 sequence: CASSGDRGRYNEQFF. In DNA, the CDR3 is TGTGCCAGCAGTGGGGACAGGGGGCGCTACAATGAGCAGTTCTTC.

The genes are TRBV7-8 and TRBJ1-1; D unresolved. Germline loops: CDR1 SGHVS, CDR2 FQNEAQ. The V end lost 4 bases, the J end lost 5 bases, and 11 bases lay between the germline ends. The CDR3 extends over 13 amino acids. The CDR3 loop reads CASSYSVETEAFF. CDR3 DNA sequence: TGTGCCAGCAGCTATAGCGTGGAGACTGAAGCTTTCTTT.

This clone was detected once. V gene TRBV6-5 combines with J gene TRBJ1-5; a weak D match, TRBD1 (5 bases). The V end was cut by 5 bases, the J end by 2 bases, with 13 bases between. Per the germline V gene, CDR1 is MNHEY and CDR2 is SVGAGI. The CDR3 length is 15 residues. In DNA form, the CDR3 reads TGTGCCAGCAGTCTCGTCTCGGGGGGCAATCAGCCCCAGCATTTT. Translation: CASSLVSGGNQPQHF.

V gene TRBV5-4 combines with J gene TRBJ1-2, with TRBD1 matching over 7 bases. CDR1 SGHNT and CDR2 YYREEE come from the germline V gene (reference sequence). CDR3 length: 13 residues. V shed 2 bases and J 5 bases; nucleotides not matched to a gene: 3. This CDR3 reads CASSFPGQYGYTF. CDR3 DNA: TGTGCCAGCAGCTTCCCGGGACAGTATGGCTACACCTTC.

This rearrangement joins TRBV5-1 to TRBJ2-1; D is ambiguous. CDR3 length equals 13 residues. V was pared by 6 bases and J by 5 bases, with 12 bases between. Germline V lookup: CDR1 SGHRS, CDR2 YFSETQ. The CDR3 bases are TGCGCCAGCACTCAAGACCAAGACAATGAGCAGTTCTTC. This codes for CASTQDQDNEQFF.

The rearrangement uses TRBV7-2 and TRBJ2-2; 8 bases line up with TRBD1. The germline CDR1 and CDR2 sequences are SGHTA and FQGNSA. The trim removed 4 bases at V and 4 bases at J, leaving 14 bases unmatched. The CDR3 is made up of 18 amino acids. The CDR3 DNA sequence: TGTGCCAGCAGCTCACGGGCAGGGGGCGCCGCGGGCACCGGGGAGCTGTTTTTT. It yields the protein CASSSRAGGAAGTGELFF. Full variable domain (rest looked up from reference TRBV7-2 and TRBJ2-2): GAGVSQSPSNKVTEKGKDVELRCDPISGHTALYWYRQSLGQGLEFLIYFQGNSAPDKSGLPSDRFSAERTGGSVSTLTIQRTQQEDSAVYLCASSSRAGGAAGTGELFFGEGSRLTVL.

The CDR3 DNA reads TGTGCCAGCAGTTTTGCCCAGGTAGCGGGGGGGCTGACAGATACGCAGTATTTT. Protein product: CASSFAQVAGGLTDTQYF. This chain links TRBV6-2 or TRBV6-3 with TRBJ2-3, with 11 bases aligning to TRBD2. The J segment lost 3 bases and the V segment lost 4 bases, leaving 12 bases of the junction unmatched. There are 18 residues in the CDR3. Germline V CDR1 and CDR2: MNHEY, SVGEGT.

J is TRBJ1-5 and V is TRBV28, with a tentative D call TRBD1 (6 bases). CDR1 MDHEN and CDR2 SYDVKM come from the germline V gene. The CDR3 contains 12 residues. The V end was cut by 10 bases, the J end by 6 bases, with 13 bases between. CDR3 DNA sequence: TGTGCCACCCTCCCAGGGGTTCAGCCCCAGCATTTT. As protein: CATLPGVQPQHF.

J is TRBJ1-2 and V is TRBV9; D not resolved. V lost 0 bases and J lost 4, with 10 bases in between. The length of the CDR3 is 14 residues. Germline values: CDR1 SGDLS, CDR2 YYNGEE. CDR3 loop: CASSVAVGPYGYTF. CDR3 nucleotide sequence: TGTGCCAGCAGCGTAGCGGTAGGCCCCTATGGCTACACCTTC.

V gene TRBV6-6 combines with J gene TRBJ1-2, with D unresolved. The CDR3 sequence is 15 residues long. With 5 bases removed from V and 8 bases from J, the gap between germline ends came to 21 bases. The V gene's germline CDR1 is MNHNY and CDR2 SVGAGI (reference sequence). The CDR3 is CASSPPGSPKGGYTF. CDR3 DNA sequence: TGTGCCAGCAGTCCCCCGGGGTCACCCAAAGGGGGCTACACCTTC.

The chain is built from TRBV7-2 and TRBJ1-5; D is unresolved. The CDR3 contains 15 residues. Trimming removed 2 bases from V and 7 bases from J, with 15 bases in between. Germline V lookup: CDR1 SGHTA, CDR2 FQGNSA. CDR3 sequence reads: CASSLWAGVDQPQHF. DNA for the CDR3: TGTGCCAGCAGCTTATGGGCAGGTGTAGACCAGCCCCAGCATTTT. The variable domain in full, completed from reference TRBV7-2 and TRBJ1-5, reads GAGVSQSPSNKVTEKGKDVELRCDPISGHTALYWYRQSLGQGLEFLIYFQGNSAPDKSGLPSDRFSAERTGGSVSTLTIQRTQQEDSAVYLCASSLWAGVDQPQHFGDGTRLSIL.

V usage is TRBV3-1 (or the pseudogene TRBV3-2) and J usage is TRBJ2-1; D is undetermined. The germline V and J ends were trimmed by 8 bases and 0 bases, with 8 bases remaining between them. The CDR3 length is 13 residues. CDR1 LGHDT and CDR2 YNNKEL come from the germline V gene (reference sequence). The chain's CDR3 is CASGLGSYNEQFF. The CDR3 bases are TGTGCCAGCGGGCTAGGCTCCTACAATGAGCAGTTCTTC.

The V call is TRBV11-3, the J call TRBJ2-1, with 9 bases that match TRBD2. CDR3 length: 18 amino acids. J was trimmed by 1 base and V by 2 bases; bases with no gene match: 9. Germline CDR1 SGHNT, CDR2 YENEEA. DNA of the CDR3: TGTGCCAGCAGCTTATCTGCTAGCGGGGTAGGGTCCTACAATGAGCAGTTCTTC. Protein sequence: CASSLSASGVGSYNEQFF.

The chain is built from TRBV5-1 and TRBJ2-3; 7 positions agree with TRBD1. CDR1 SGHRS and CDR2 YFSETQ come from the germline V gene. The J segment lost 0 bases and the V segment lost 4 bases, leaving 8 bases of the junction unmatched. The CDR3 is 16 residues long. In DNA form, the CDR3 reads TGCGCCAGCAGCACCTCCGGGACAGATAGCACAGATACGCAGTATTTT. Translating it yields CASSTSGTDSTDTQYF.